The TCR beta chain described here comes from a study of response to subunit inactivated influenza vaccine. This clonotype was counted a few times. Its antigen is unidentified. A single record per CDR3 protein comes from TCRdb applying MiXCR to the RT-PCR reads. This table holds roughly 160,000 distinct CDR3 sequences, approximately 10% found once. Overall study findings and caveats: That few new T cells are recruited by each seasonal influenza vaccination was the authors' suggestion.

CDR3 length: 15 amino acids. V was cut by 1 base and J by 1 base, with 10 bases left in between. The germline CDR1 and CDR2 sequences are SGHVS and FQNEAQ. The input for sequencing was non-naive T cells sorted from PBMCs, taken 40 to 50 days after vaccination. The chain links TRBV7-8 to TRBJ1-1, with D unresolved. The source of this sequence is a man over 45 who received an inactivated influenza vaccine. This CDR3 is CASSLEQTQNTEAFF. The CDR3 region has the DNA TGTGCCAGCAGCTTAGAACAGACGCAGAACACTGAAGCTTTCTTT. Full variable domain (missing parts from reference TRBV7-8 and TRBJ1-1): GAGVSQSPRYKVAKRGQDVALRCDPISGHVSLFWYQQALGQGPEFLTYFQNEAQLDKSGLPSDRFFAERPEGSVSTLKIQRTQQEDSAVYLCASSLEQTQNTEAFFGQGTRLTVV.